The 9 T cell receptor beta chains presented below share a single source sample, sequenced in a study of blood T cell repertoires in COVID-19. The data were produced by immunoSEQ multiplex PCR, yet TCRdb's version contains in-frame clones alone and is incomplete. Counted here are about 160,000 clones, more than 65% occurring once; the ten biggest clones make up over 9.5%. Sequencing was carried out using peripheral blood. The receptors originated from a woman of 80 years or more with active or convalescent COVID-19.

The DNA for the CDR3 is TGTGCCAGCAGCCAGCAGGGGCGGGGGGGTATTGAAGCTTTCTTT. Translating gives CASSQQGRGGIEAFF. The rearrangement uses TRBV14 and TRBJ1-1, with a possible D match to TRBD1 (6 bases). The CDR3 is made up of 15 amino acids. V dropped 3 bases and J dropped 7 bases, with 18 bases sitting between them. Per the germline V gene, CDR1 is SGHDN and CDR2 is FVKESK.

This rearrangement joins TRBV28 to TRBJ1-2; 8 nucleotides agree with TRBD1. The germline V gene encodes CDR1 MDHEN and CDR2 SYDVKM. J gave up 7 bases and V 2 bases, and 9 bases lay outside the gene matches. The CDR3 loop spans 15 amino acids. The CDR3 loop reads CASSLNPGGMFGYTF. In DNA form, the CDR3 reads TGTGCCAGCAGTTTAAACCCAGGGGGCATGTTTGGCTACACCTTC.

This clone was seen only a few times. This chain joins TRBV11-2 and TRBJ1-3; no reliable D call. The CDR3 loop spans 14 amino acids. V dropped 2 bases and J dropped 2 bases, with 7 bases sitting between them. Germline CDR1 SGHAT, CDR2 FQNNGV. This chain's CDR3 is CASSLIRAGNTIYF. CDR3 nucleotide sequence: TGTGCCAGCAGCTTAATCCGGGCTGGAAACACCATATATTTT.

The chain uses TRBV7-9 and TRBJ2-7; D not resolved. V dropped 5 bases and J dropped 2 bases, with 10 bases sitting between them. Germline CDR1 and CDR2: SEHNR and FQNEAQ (reference sequence). The CDR3 consists of 13 residues. CDR3 coding DNA: TGTGCCAGCAGCGAGGAAATAGCCTACGAGCAGTACTTC. Translated, it gives CASSEEIAYEQYF.

The chain combines TRBV28 with TRBJ2-7, with D perhaps TRBD2 (6 bases). Between the trimmed V and J ends, which lost 1 base and 3 bases, there was a span of 10 bases. The CDR3 has 14 amino acids. The germline CDR1 and CDR2 sequences are MDHEN and SYDVKM. The CDR3 DNA reads as TGTGCCAGCAGTTTATTGGGACTCCTCTACGAGCAGTACTTC. It yields the protein CASSLLGLLYEQYF.

This clone was counted a single time. V and J are TRBV19 and TRBJ1-5; possibly TRBD1 for D (5 bases). The CDR3 is made up of 17 amino acids. V was shortened by 1 base and J by 8 bases, with 21 bases between the two germline ends. The germline V gene encodes CDR1 LNHDA and CDR2 SQIVND (reference sequence). CDR3 region: CASSIVRHHGAGEPQHF. The CDR3 DNA reads as TGTGCCAGTAGTATAGTCCGTCATCACGGGGCGGGAGAGCCCCAGCATTTT. The full variable domain, completed using reference TRBV19 and TRBJ1-5, is DGGITQSPKYLFRKEGQNVTLSCEQNLNHDAMYWYRQDPGQGLRLIYYSQIVNDFQKGDIAEGYSVSREKKESFPLTVTSAQKNPTAFYLCASSIVRHHGAGEPQHFGDGTRLSIL.

This chain links TRBV6-2 or TRBV6-3 with TRBJ1-1; 9 bases agree with TRBD1. The V and J ends lost 3 bases and 5 bases, in that order; junction bases with no gene match: 16. This CDR3 contains 18 residues. Germline V gives CDR1 MNHEY, CDR2 SVGEGT. CDR3: CASSYELGTGGAGTEAFF. The CDR3 DNA is TGTGCCAGCAGTTATGAGCTCGGAACAGGGGGCGCAGGAACTGAAGCTTTCTTT.

This rearrangement joins TRBV6-6 to TRBJ1-2; TRBD1 matches 9 bases. Germline CDR1 is MNHNY and CDR2 is SVGAGI (reference sequence). Unmatched junction bases numbered 8, after V lost 4 bases and J lost 8 bases. The CDR3 has 14 residues. CDR3 residues: CASSSNRGLGGYTF. The CDR3 DNA follows: TGTGCCAGCAGTTCAAACAGGGGGCTAGGGGGCTACACCTTC.

This chain joins TRBV5-1 and TRBJ1-3; D might be TRBD1 (5 bases). Trimming left V 7 bases short and J 2 bases short, with 16 bases between. From germline, CDR1 is SGHRS and CDR2 YFSETQ. The CDR3 covers 15 residues. This CDR3 is CASCPSGGAGNTIYF. Here the CDR3 DNA reads TGCGCCAGCTGCCCCAGCGGGGGGGCTGGAAACACCATATATTTT.